These T cell receptor beta chains were read from a single sample in a study of OX40 agonist ivuxolimab in advanced cancers. Sequencing was performed with immunoSEQ multiplex PCR; in TCRdb, only in-frame clones are kept and a portion is missing. The table has tens of thousands of clones, roughly 90% seen once. This sample comprised CD4+ or CD8+ T cells sorted from blood, obtained in a trial of the OX40 agonist ivuxolimab. These receptor sequences come from an adult with an advanced solid tumor such as melanoma, head and neck, liver or kidney cancer. CDR3s include the opening cysteine and the closing phenylalanine or tryptophan. The D gene is left open where the match is weak. Expanded clones get a size class; other rows say once, few or many, or leave the size out.

>TRBJ2-5|.|13|TRBV7-2|.
TGTGCCAGCAACAGAGACAGACAAGAGACCCAGTACTTC
CASNRDRQETQYF
>TRBJ1-5|.|14|TRBV2|TRBD1
TGTGCCACCTCCGGGACAGGGTTTAATCAGCCCCAGCATTTT
CATSGTGFNQPQHF
>TRBJ2-1|.|18|TRBV5-3|.
TGTGCCAGACTTCTTAGGAAATTTAGGCTGAGCTCCTACAATGAGCAGTTCTTC
CARLLRKFRLSSYNEQFF
>TRBJ1-3|.|18|TRBV7-9|.
TGTGCCAGCAGCCCTCTTCGAACAGGTGTGAGCTCTGGAAACACCATATATTTT
CASSPLRTGVSSGNTIYF
>TRBJ2-7|.|16|TRBV10-3|TRBD1
TGTGCCATCAGTGATCGGGGACAGGCTAGCTCCTACGAGCAGTACTTC
CAISDRGQASSYEQYF
>TRBJ1-1|once|16|TRBV6-1|.
TGTGCCAGCAGTGCCCTCATAAGGAGGGTGAACACTGAAGCTTTCTTT
CASSALIRRVNTEAFF
>TRBJ2-7|.|13|TRBV21-1|.
TGTGCCAGCACTCCCCGACGGCCCTACGAGCAGTACTTC
CASTPRRPYEQYF
>TRBJ2-1|.|13|TRBV6-5|TRBD2
TGTGCCAGCAGACGACTGGGGGGGAATGAGCAGTTCTTC
CASRRLGGNEQFF
>TRBJ2-2|.|15|TRBV5-4|.
TGTGCCAGCAGCAAATCTAGGGCGAACACCGGGGAGCTGTTTTTT
CASSKSRANTGELFF
>TRBJ2-1|.|13|TRBV4-3|.
TGCGCCAGCAGCCAAGAACTAAACAATGAGCAGTTCTTC
CASSQELNNEQFF
>TRBJ2-1|.|16|TRBV4-3|TRBD1
TGCGCCAGCAGCCAAGATTATGGGACAGGGCACAATGAGCAGTTCTTC
CASSQDYGTGHNEQFF
>TRBJ2-3|.|14|TRBV6-1|.
TGTGCCAGCGCGGGACTTCTTGGCACAGATACGCAGTATTTT
CASAGLLGTDTQYF
>TRBJ2-1|.|15|TRBV7-7|TRBD2
TGTGCCAGCAGCTCAGGGACTAGCGGGAATAATGAGCAGTTCTTC
CASSSGTSGNNEQFF
>TRBJ1-2|.|13|TRBV18|.
TGTGCCAGCTCACCATTTAATGACTATGGCTACACCTTC
CASSPFNDYGYTF
>TRBJ1-4|.|15|TRBV15|.
TGTGCCACCAGCAGAGGAGGCACGACTAATGAAAAACTGTTTTTT
CATSRGGTTNEKLFF
>TRBJ1-1|.|12|TRBV19|TRBD1
TGTGCCAGTACCGTGGACAGGACTGAAGCTTTCTTT
CASTVDRTEAFF
>TRBJ1-5|few|17|TRBV27|TRBD1
TGTGCCAGCAGTGGGGAAGGCCGGGACAGGGAACGTCAGCCCCAGCATTTT
CASSGEGRDRERQPQHF
>TRBJ2-2|once|15|TRBV2|TRBD2
TGTGCCAGCAAGACTAGCGGGAAAAACACCGGGGAGCTGTTTTTT
CASKTSGKNTGELFF
>TRBJ1-1|.|14|TRBV7-2|.
TGTGCCAGCAGCTTCGTTGAGGGGGGGTTTGAAGCTTTCTTT
CASSFVEGGFEAFF
>TRBJ2-2|.|13|TRBV2|.
TGTGCCAGCAGAGTTCAGGGCCACGGGGAGCTGTTTTTT
CASRVQGHGELFF
>TRBJ1-4|.|16|TRBV19|.
TGTGCCAGTAGTGGCGGACTTTTTGCAACTAATGAAAAACTGTTTTTT
CASSGGLFATNEKLFF
>TRBJ2-3|.|13|TRBV2|.
TGTGCCAGCAGTAACCAGAACACAGATACGCAGTATTTT
CASSNQNTDTQYF
>TRBJ2-1|.|14|TRBV18|.
TGTGCCAGCTCACCCGACAGTAGCCTCAATGAGCAGTTCTTC
CASSPDSSLNEQFF
>TRBJ2-4|.|13|TRBV29-1|.
TGCAGCGTTGAAGAGGTAGCCAAAAACATTCAGTACTTC
CSVEEVAKNIQYF
>TRBJ1-2|.|14|TRBV6-6|TRBD1
TGTGCCAGCAGCAACGGACAGGGCGACTATGGCTACACCTTC
CASSNGQGDYGYTF
>TRBJ2-5|.|16|TRBV4-1|TRBD2
TGCGCCAGCAGCCCCTTAGGTAGCGGGAGCCAAGAGACCCAGTACTTC
CASSPLGSGSQETQYF
>TRBJ1-5|.|14|TRBV10-3|.
TGTGCCATCAGTGAAAACGGCTTCAATCAGCCCCAGCATTTT
CAISENGFNQPQHF
>TRBJ2-1|.|15|TRBV5-1|TRBD2
TGCGCCAGCAGCTTGGCGGGAGGGCCGTGGAATGAGCAGTTCTTC
CASSLAGGPWNEQFF
>TRBJ2-7|.|14|TRBV7-9|.
TGTGCCAGCAGTTTACAGGGTGGGGCCTACGAGCAGTACTTC
CASSLQGGAYEQYF
>TRBJ2-3|.|15|TRBV27|TRBD1
TGTGCCAGCGGTATGACAGGGGGGTTCGGAGATACGCAGTATTTT
CASGMTGGFGDTQYF
>TRBJ1-4|.|15|TRBV5-6|TRBD1
TGTGCCAGCAGCCGAGACAGGGGAAGATCTGAAAAACTGTTTTTT
CASSRDRGRSEKLFF
>TRBJ2-2|.|16|TRBV11-2|TRBD2
TGTGCCAGCAGCTTAGTGGTGGGAGGGTACACCGGGGAGCTGTTTTTT
CASSLVVGGYTGELFF
>TRBJ2-7|once|16|TRBV13|.
TGTGCCAGCAGCCTCCGGGGGGCCCGTGCCCCCTACGAGCAGTACTTC
CASSLRGARAPYEQYF
>TRBJ2-2|.|14|TRBV27|.
TGTGCCAGCAGTCTGAGGGAGAACACCGGGGAGCTGTTTTTT
CASSLRENTGELFF
>TRBJ2-7|.|12|TRBV7-2|.
TGTGCCAGCAGCCTTTATAGGGACGAGCAGTACTTC
CASSLYRDEQYF
>TRBJ1-2|.|13|TRBV6-6|TRBD1
TGTGCCAGCAGTTTGGACAGGAACTATGGCTACACCTTC
CASSLDRNYGYTF
>TRBJ2-1|.|12|TRBV2|.
TGTGCCAGCAGTCGGCGCTACAATGAGCAGTTCTTC
CASSRRYNEQFF
>TRBJ2-7|.|14|TRBV7-2|TRBD1
TGTGCCAGCAGCCCGGACAGGGGTCTAGGCGAGCAGTACTTC
CASSPDRGLGEQYF
>TRBJ2-7|once|16|TRBV28|TRBD1
TGTGCCAGCAGTTCGCAGACAGGGTACTCATTCTACGAGCAGTACTTC
CASSSQTGYSFYEQYF
>TRBJ1-2|.|12|TRBV6-5|.
TGTGCCAGCAGTTACCAAACCTTTCTGTACACCTTC
CASSYQTFLYTF